This TCR beta chain was sequenced for a study of CD8+CD57+ T cells in acquired aplastic anemia. For the study at large: Sorted CD4+ and CD8+ cells gave an average of 3.2 ug of DNA.

V lost 6 bases to trimming and J lost 3 bases; unmatched junction nucleotides: 1. Per the germline V gene, CDR1 is DFQATT and CDR2 is SNEGSKA (reference sequence). The CDR3 sequence is 11 residues long. Genomic DNA was employed as the template in profiling TCR beta VDJ and CDR3. TCRdb called the reads again in MiXCR, with one record for every CDR3 protein. Of about 40,000 distinct CDR3 sequences in the sample, roughly three fifths were seen once. Study outcomes and limitations: No significant patient-versus-control difference appeared in CD8+ Simpson's diversity.

Concerning this clonotype itself: Its antigen is unidentified.

It was patients with CD8+CD57+ cell expansion by flow cytometry who were chosen for sequencing. The TCR comes from a human donor with aplastic anemia. The material sequenced was sorted CD4+, CD8+, or CD8+CD57+ T cells (not recorded which) from PBMCs. The rearrangement joins TRBV20-1 to TRBJ2-5, with 7 bases lining up with TRBD2. The CDR3 region has the DNA TGCAGTGCCAGCGGGGAAGAGACCCAGTACTTC. Protein sequence: CSASGEETQYF.